These 2 T cell receptor beta chains were sequenced from one sample in a study of T cell responses to AZD1222 COVID-19 vaccine. Repertoires were generated with immunoSEQ multiplex PCR, while TCRdb's copy carries only in-frame clones and drops some. Among about 170,000 clones, about 83% were seen once, and the ten largest hold roughly 0.98%. The sample in question was peripheral blood, obtained 28 days after the second AZD1222 dose. The receptors here all came from an adult who received the AZD1222 COVID-19 vaccine.

The DNA for the CDR3 is TGCAGTGCTCCTTTTCGGTCTGAAGCTTTCTTT. This gives the protein CSAPFRSEAFF. V usage is TRBV20-1 and J usage is TRBJ1-1, with D unresolved. V lost 5 bases to trimming and J lost 6 bases, with 10 bases between them. CDR1 is DFQATT and CDR2 is SNEGSKA in the germline V gene (reference sequence). The CDR3 is 11 amino acids.

This clone appeared a single time. This chain connects TRBV12-3 or TRBV12-4 to TRBJ1-2; D remains unclear. This CDR3 is built from 13 residues. V was trimmed by 1 base and J by 4 bases, leaving 7 bases between them. DNA of the CDR3: TGTGCCAGCAGTTTAGGACCCTTCTATGGCTACACCTTC. Translation: CASSLGPFYGYTF.